The 5 T cell receptor beta chains below come from one sample, sequenced in a study of T-cell reconstitution after alpha-beta-depleted transplantation in children. Unique molecular identifiers were used in preparing the TCRbeta library. TCRdb processed the PCR reads anew with MiXCR; each CDR3 protein has one entry. Among some 840,000 distinct CDR3 sequences listed, about 16% were seen once. The sequencing used PBMCs, mostly from graft donor cells, collected 360 days after TCRalphabeta/CD19-depleted stem cell transplant. The origin of the receptors is a male patient younger than 18 who had a stem cell transplant for acute lymphoblastic leukemia, so the T cells may come from the graft donor.

This clonotype was counted only a few times. The chain links TRBV11-2 to TRBJ1-5; possibly TRBD1 for D (5 bases). The germline V gene encodes CDR1 SGHAT and CDR2 FQNNGV. The CDR3 is 17 amino acids. Deletions cut 0 bases from V and 2 bases from J, with 14 bases between. The CDR3 sequence is CASSLDRVTGGNQPQHF. CDR3 coding DNA: TGTGCCAGCAGCTTAGATCGGGTAACGGGGGGCAATCAGCCCCAGCATTTT.

The J gene is TRBJ2-7, the V gene TRBV3-1, with TRBD2 matching over 11 bases. Germline CDR1 is LGHDT and CDR2 is YNNKEL (reference sequence). This CDR3 is built from 14 residues. V shed 6 bases, J shed 6 bases, and the junction held 7 bases outside the gene matches. CDR3 region: CASSRTSGPFEQYF. The DNA of the CDR3 is TGTGCCAGCAGTCGGACTAGCGGGCCCTTCGAGCAGTACTTC.

The CDR3 reads CASSVAGGNEQYF. The CDR3 bases are TGTGCCAGCAGTGTAGCGGGAGGGAACGAGCAGTACTTC. The rearrangement joins TRBV6-1 to TRBJ2-7, with 11 positions matching TRBD2. This CDR3 contains 13 residues. Germline CDR1 reads MNHNS; CDR2 reads SASEGT. The V gene end was trimmed by 4 bases and the J gene end by 5 bases; junction bases not matched to a gene: 1.

The chain recombines TRBV5-1 with TRBJ1-2; no clear D gene. This CDR3 has 13 amino acids. The V gene's germline CDR1 is SGHRS and CDR2 YFSETQ. The V end lost 4 bases, the J end lost 4 bases, and 11 bases lay between the germline ends. CDR3 protein: CASSAFLSYGYTF. The CDR3 DNA follows: TGCGCCAGCAGCGCCTTTCTCTCCTATGGCTACACCTTC.

The rearrangement links TRBV5-1 to TRBJ1-6; D not certain. The germline V gene has CDR1 SGHRS and CDR2 YFSETQ. The V and J ends lost 6 bases and 0 bases respectively, with 10 bases between them. The CDR3 spans 15 residues. The CDR3 region has the DNA TGCGCCAGCACCCCCCTAGGCTCCTATAATTCACCCCTCCACTTT. It codes for CASTPLGSYNSPLHF.